Listed here is a single T cell receptor (beta chain). This clone has more than one count but fewer than ten. The antigen it binds to is not known. No base quality values were provided; no much bigger clone lies one nucleotide off. This specimen comes from a study of cytomegalovirus exposure and HLA in healthy donors (dated by TCRdb to 2016 to 2017). In the study overall: According to an earlier analysis of 450 to 650 of the donors, 150 million to 200 million T cells yielded 120 million or so unique TCR beta sequences and about 300 Gb of sequence data. The study was designed to test whether signatures of past pathogen exposure could be identified by cataloging public T cell receptors. A later genetic analysis used genome-wide SNP genotypes for about three fifths of the 666 donors, treating that subset as a discovery cohort. An early release covering roughly 600 HLA-typed donors comprised about 300 gigabases of sequencing data and around 80 million unique TCR sequences. Besides the first cohort of around 670 subjects, a separate validation cohort made up of over 95 different subjects was used. All discovery cohort repertoires had been generated on a single sequencing platform. To decide whether each TCR beta V gene segment behaved as functional or pseudogenic, an earlier analysis of approximately 620 of the donors relied on high-throughput TCR beta sequencing. Several DR-DQ haplotypes were handled as single units for association and clustering, since linkage in the cohort was strong. The study profiled the T cell repertoires of some 610 subjects by immunosequencing and related them to cytomegalovirus serostatus. To predict cytomegalovirus infection status, the study brought together high-throughput TCR immunosequencing, statistical association of individual TCRs with disease status, and machine learning. A later analysis re-analyzed previously published TCR beta repertoires from 666 donors and added high-resolution HLA genotyping to study TCR occurrence patterns. Donor age, sex, ethnicity and CMV serostatus were collected together with the repertoire data. Typing coverage differed by locus: A, B, C, DRB1 and DQB1 were typed in roughly 620-630 donors, DQA1 in approximately 520, DPA1 in nearly 610, and DPB1 in just under 490. Among the roughly 410 genotyped donors, around 81% belonged to the genetic ancestry cluster associated with self-reported Caucasian donors. Both class I and class II loci were covered by HLA typing, at four-digit resolution. In the later analysis, no new phenotypic data were used to find candidate immune exposures; instead, reliance was placed on TCR beta sequences and their occurrence across donors. Across 398 genotyped donors of the cohort, an average of about 240,000 unique TCR beta nucleotide sequences per donor were sequenced, and roughly 17% of those sequences were non-productive. What the study reported, not specific to this receptor: Several of the top co-occurrence clusters appeared to be linked to parvovirus B19, influenza, CMV and Epstein-Barr virus, according to a later analysis. Only TCR beta chains were sequenced in this cohort, and the absence of alpha or paired-chain data limited detectable features. The sequencing pipeline was judged likely to have produced a cluster of highly shared sequence variants as a technical artifact. CMV serostatus was the only immune exposure information available for the cohort. HLA typing was unavailable for some donors at each locus, so association tests used only the typed subset. Some IMGT-functional V segments, including TRBV6-2 and TRBV6-3, could not be distinguished by the 87-base-pair reads and were therefore excluded. Because counts were too low, 15 to 20 rarely observed V segments, including chromosome 9 orphons, were left out of the earlier analysis of 587 of the donors. Linkage disequilibrium might explain the correlated functional status among segregating V segments, but an unknown experimental factor could not be excluded. Most TCR sequences were seen in very few donors, while some public TCRs were found in many individuals. Compared with the roughly 700-donor mean, donors in an Asian-associated ancestry cluster had fewer N-insertions in productive TCRs, according to a later genetic analysis. Most CMV-associated TCR beta chains appeared to be HLA-restricted in a later analysis, and the HLA associations seemed to be driven largely by CMV exposure. The presence/absence analyses assumed that sequencing depth was roughly uniform across donors, and that assumption may not be true. Broadly in line with IMGT annotations, most TCR beta V segments showed up in productive rearrangements about 90% or about 30% of the time in an earlier analysis of 587 of the donors. A few of the identified cytomegalovirus-associated TCR beta chains were confirmed in vitro to be specific for cytomegalovirus antigens. The study gave a list of more than 150 TCR beta chains associated with cytomegalovirus. In a later analysis, HLA-associated TCR beta chains showed more clonal expansion and lower generation probabilities than non-associated chains that were equally common. A further reported finding was that TCR beta sequences accurately predicted the HLA-A and HLA-B alleles for most subjects in the first cohort. It was suggested by the authors that the approach could potentially be generalized to other disease states and immunological phenotypes. A later genetic analysis associated a missense DCLRE1C variant with V-gene and J-gene trimming of TCR beta chains, and an independent cohort replicated the association. In a later analysis, the rate of TCR association differed among HLA loci, with DRB1 alleles having the most associated TCRs and HLA-C alleles having the fewest. When HLA alleles, especially DR and DQ, strongly co-occurred, TCR associations were difficult to assign to individual alleles. In a later analysis, 15,000 to 20,000 TCR beta sequences were associated with specific HLA alleles at a false discovery rate of 0.05. The classifier was reported to diagnose cytomegalovirus status with high specificity and sensitivity in both the original cohort and the validation cohort.

The cohort comprised hundreds of healthy bone marrow donors. All cohort members were sampled while nominally healthy, although unrecorded immune exposures were likely present. The donor was CMV seropositive and belonged to the group of 250 to 300 seropositive cohort members. A peripheral blood sample was collected from each donor, and TCR beta sequencing was performed on peripheral blood mononuclear cells. The Qiagen DNeasy Blood Extraction Kit was used to extract genomic DNA from the blood cell samples. The receptor library was made with the immunoSEQ multiplex PCR assay. For the multiplex PCR, a mixture combining 60 forward primers for TCR Vbeta segments and 13 reverse primers for TCR Jbeta segments was used. A multiplex PCR assay on genomic DNA amplified the CDR3 region of rearranged TCR beta genes. On the Illumina HiSeq System, the amplified TCR beta libraries were sequenced as 87-base-pair reads. Regarding the original processing steps: A later analysis tallied roughly 80 million unique TCR beta chains across the 650 to 750 repertoires, and 10 million to 11 million of those chains were shared by two or more donors. Raw reads were error-corrected and collapsed into unique sequences by a nearest-neighbor algorithm in which closely related sequences were merged to remove PCR and sequencing errors. CDR3 sequences were aligned to IMGT reference sequences to assign V, D and J gene segments. For a sequence to be retained, a match of at least six nucleotides was required to both a V gene segment and a J gene segment. Rearrangements were classified as productive when the CDR3 lacked stop codons and remained in frame with V and J, and all other rearrangements were classified as non-productive. CDR3 was defined according to IMGT convention as the region running from the second conserved V-encoded cysteine to the conserved J-encoded phenylalanine. The earlier analysis of a few hundred of the donors excluded sequences that lacked an unambiguous match to a single V gene segment. In an earlier analysis of 587 of the donors, V segments were called functional above 56.7% productive rearrangements and were called segregating when the between-donor standard deviation exceeded 5%. A statistical classification framework was built for diagnosing cytomegalovirus status from the catalog of TCR beta chain sequences. In a later analysis, V and J genes were assigned by comparing TCR nucleotide sequences against IMGT/GENE-DB human TR gene sequences. In a later analysis, CDR3 sequences and most-parsimonious VDJ recombination scenarios were assigned using the TCRdist pipeline. In a later analysis, every TCR beta chain was defined by the combination of its CDR3 amino acid sequence and its V-gene family, and reads without a unique V-gene family were dropped. As a way to deal with suspected cross-contamination and a sequencing artifact, a later analysis dropped over 550 nucleotide sequences that were highly shared and had low generation probability. A later analysis calculated a clonal expansion index for each public chain from normalized within-repertoire ranks of inferred template counts. Generation probabilities in a later analysis came from a VDJ recombination model fitted to out-of-frame rearrangements, and those results were checked against IGoR. In a later analysis, TCR-TCR, TCR-HLA and TCR-CMV co-occurrence was scored with hypergeometric tests, and a repertoire-size bias correction was applied to TCR pairs. False discovery rates were estimated in a later analysis by permuting HLA or CMV assignments 20 times. In a later analysis, co-occurring TCRs were grouped using DBSCAN, and TCRdist sequence similarity was added for clustering within HLA-allele-positive subsets. Co-occurrence clustering excluded repertoires with fewer than 30,000 or more than 120,000 public chains, plus five with anomalous nucleotide sharing. Drawn from immuneACCESS, this table holds only the in-frame rearrangements with V and J called that TCRdb kept. Clones are partly lost; checked studies trace under half to an unresolved V gene and leave the rest unexplained. V, J and clone size were drawn from that table, and D and trimming were deduced from the DNA. The sample table records about 120,000 clones; about 8% of these occur just once. The ten largest clonotypes hold 6% to 7.5% of the sample.

From the germline V gene, CDR1 is SGHAT and CDR2 is FQNNGV. The CDR3 goes from the cysteine to the phenylalanine over 16 residues. Only the CDR3 DNA is retained, 48 bases long and in frame from the first base. Here V drops 3 bases and J drops 2 bases, and the junction holds 7 bases not matched to any gene. The receptor chain draws on TRBV11-2 and TRBJ1-3, and TRBD1 matches 7 of the central bases. The receptor's source is a woman aged 40-49 years in good health and CMV-seropositive. The specimen sequenced was PBMCs. CDR3 loop: CASSLIDRAAGNTIYF. The nucleotides are TGTGCCAGCAGCTTGATCGACAGGGCGGCTGGAAACACCATATATTTT.